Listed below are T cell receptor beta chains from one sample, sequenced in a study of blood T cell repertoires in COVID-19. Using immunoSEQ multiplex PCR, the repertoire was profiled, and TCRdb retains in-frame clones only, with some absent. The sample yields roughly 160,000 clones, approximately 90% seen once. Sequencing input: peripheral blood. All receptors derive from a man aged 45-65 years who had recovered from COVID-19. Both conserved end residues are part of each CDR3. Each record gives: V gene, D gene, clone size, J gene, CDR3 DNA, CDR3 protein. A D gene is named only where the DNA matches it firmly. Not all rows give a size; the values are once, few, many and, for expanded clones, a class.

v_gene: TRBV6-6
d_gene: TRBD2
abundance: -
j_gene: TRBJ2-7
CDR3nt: TGTGCCAGCAGCCCGGGACTAGCTTCCTACGAGCAGTACTTC
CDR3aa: CASSPGLASYEQYF

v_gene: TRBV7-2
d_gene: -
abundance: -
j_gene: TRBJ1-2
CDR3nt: TGTGCCAGCAGCGACACGACCAGACAGTATAACTATGGCTACACCTTC
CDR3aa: CASSDTTRQYNYGYTF

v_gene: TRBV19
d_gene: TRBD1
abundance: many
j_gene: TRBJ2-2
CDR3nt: TGTGCCAGTAGACAGGGGGCGTCCGGGGAGCTGTTTTTT
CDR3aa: CASRQGASGELFF

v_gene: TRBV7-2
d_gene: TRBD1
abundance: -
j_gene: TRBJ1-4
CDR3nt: TGTGCCAGCAGCTTAGGGACAGGCGCTAGAGGTGAAAAACTGTTTTTT
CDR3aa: CASSLGTGARGEKLFF

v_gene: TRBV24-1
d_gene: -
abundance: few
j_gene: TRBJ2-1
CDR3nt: TGTGCCACCAGCGGGGGGCGGGGCGGTAGCTCCTACAATGAGCAGTTCTTC
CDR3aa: CATSGGRGGSSYNEQFF

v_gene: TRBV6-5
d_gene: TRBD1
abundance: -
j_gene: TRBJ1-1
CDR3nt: TGTGCCAGCAGCTGGGACAGGAACACTGAAGCTTTCTTT
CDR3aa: CASSWDRNTEAFF

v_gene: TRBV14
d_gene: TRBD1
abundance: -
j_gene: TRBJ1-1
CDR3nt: TGTGCCAGCAGCCAACAAGACAGGGGGAGGAACACTGAAGCTTTCTTT
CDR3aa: CASSQQDRGRNTEAFF

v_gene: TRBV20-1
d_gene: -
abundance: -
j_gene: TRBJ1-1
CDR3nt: TGCAGTGCTATACTACTGGGAGCTTTCTTT
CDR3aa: CSAILLGAFF

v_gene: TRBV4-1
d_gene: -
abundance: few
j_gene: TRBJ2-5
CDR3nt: TGCGCCAGCAGTCGTGGGGCAGAAGGTGGAGAGACCCAGTACTTC
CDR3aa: CASSRGAEGGETQYF

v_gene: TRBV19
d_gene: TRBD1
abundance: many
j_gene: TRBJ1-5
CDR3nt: TGTGCCAGTAGTGGGGGACAGGGCAATCAGCCCCAGCATTTT
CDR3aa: CASSGGQGNQPQHF

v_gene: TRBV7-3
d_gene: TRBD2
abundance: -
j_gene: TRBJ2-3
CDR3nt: TGTGCCAGCAGCCCGAGGACTAGCGGGAGACTAGATACGCAGTATTTT
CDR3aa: CASSPRTSGRLDTQYF

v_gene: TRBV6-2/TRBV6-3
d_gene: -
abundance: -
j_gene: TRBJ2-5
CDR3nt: TGTGCCAGCAGTACTCAGCCGAGGCCGGGGGTCGGAGAGACCCAGTACTTC
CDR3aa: CASSTQPRPGVGETQYF

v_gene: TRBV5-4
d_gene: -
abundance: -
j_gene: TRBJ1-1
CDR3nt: TGTGCCAGCAGCTTCCGAGGGCTTGAAGCTTTCTTT
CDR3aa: CASSFRGLEAFF

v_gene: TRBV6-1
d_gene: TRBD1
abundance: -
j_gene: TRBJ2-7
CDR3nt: TGTGCCAGCAGTGATCCCTTTCCGGGACAGGGGTCGGGCGAGCAGTACTTC
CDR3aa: CASSDPFPGQGSGEQYF

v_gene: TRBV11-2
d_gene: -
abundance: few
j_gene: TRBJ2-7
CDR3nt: TGTGCCAGCAGCACCGGGACGGGGGTTACCTACGAGCAGTACTTC
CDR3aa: CASSTGTGVTYEQYF

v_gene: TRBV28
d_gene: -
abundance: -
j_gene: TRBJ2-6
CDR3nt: TGTGCCAGCAGTTTACAGGGAAAGGGGTCTGGGGCCAACGTCCTGACTTTC
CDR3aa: CASSLQGKGSGANVLTF

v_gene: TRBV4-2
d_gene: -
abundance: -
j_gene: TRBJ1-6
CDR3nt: TGTGCCAGCAGCCAAGAGCGGCAGGGTAATTCACCCCTCCACTTT
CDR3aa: CASSQERQGNSPLHF

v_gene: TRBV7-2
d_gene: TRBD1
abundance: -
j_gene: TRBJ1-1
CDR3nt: TGTGCCAGCAGCATGACCGGGACAGCTAACACTGAAGCTTTCTTT
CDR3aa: CASSMTGTANTEAFF

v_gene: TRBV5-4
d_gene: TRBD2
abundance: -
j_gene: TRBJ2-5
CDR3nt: TGTGCCAGCAGCTTCGGGACTAGCGGGGCGGAGACCCAGTACTTC
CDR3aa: CASSFGTSGAETQYF

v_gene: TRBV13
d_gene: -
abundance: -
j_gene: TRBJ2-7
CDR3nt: TGTGCCAGCAGCCGTCGCGAACAGGGCTACGAGCAGTACTTC
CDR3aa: CASSRREQGYEQYF

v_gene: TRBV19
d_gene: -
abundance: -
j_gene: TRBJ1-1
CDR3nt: TGTGCCAGTAGCGGGGTCCCGAACACTGAAGCTTTCTTT
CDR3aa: CASSGVPNTEAFF

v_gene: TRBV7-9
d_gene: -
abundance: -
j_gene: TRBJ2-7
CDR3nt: TGTGCCAGCAGCGCAGGGGTGAACGAGCAGTACTTC
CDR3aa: CASSAGVNEQYF

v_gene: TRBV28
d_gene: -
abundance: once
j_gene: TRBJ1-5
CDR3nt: TGTGCCAGCAGTTTATCCACAAATCAGCCCCAGCATTTT
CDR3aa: CASSLSTNQPQHF

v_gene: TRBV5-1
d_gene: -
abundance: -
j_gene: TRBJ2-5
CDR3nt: TGCGCCAGCAGCTTGAGAGTAGAAGGGGGTCGGGAGACCCAGTACTTC
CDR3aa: CASSLRVEGGRETQYF

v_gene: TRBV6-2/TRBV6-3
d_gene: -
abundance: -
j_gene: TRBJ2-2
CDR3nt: TGTGCCAGCAGCATAGGACAGAACACCGGGGAGCTGTTTTTT
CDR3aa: CASSIGQNTGELFF

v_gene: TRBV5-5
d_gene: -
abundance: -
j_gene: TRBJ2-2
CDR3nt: TGTGCCAGCAGCGGGGCGGCCGGGGAGCTGTTTTTT
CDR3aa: CASSGAAGELFF

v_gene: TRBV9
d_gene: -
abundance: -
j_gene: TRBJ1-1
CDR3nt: TGTGCCAGCAGCTCCCCTACGCAGGGTCGGGGAGGCACTGAAGCTTTCTTT
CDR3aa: CASSSPTQGRGGTEAFF

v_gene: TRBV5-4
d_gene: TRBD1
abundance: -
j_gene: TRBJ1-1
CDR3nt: TGTGCCAGCAGCCCGGGACAGGGGTTTACTGAAGCTTTCTTT
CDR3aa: CASSPGQGFTEAFF

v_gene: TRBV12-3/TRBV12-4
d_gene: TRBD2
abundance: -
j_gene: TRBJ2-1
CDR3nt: TGTGCCACGGCCCTAGCGGACAATGAGCAGTTCTTC
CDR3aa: CATALADNEQFF

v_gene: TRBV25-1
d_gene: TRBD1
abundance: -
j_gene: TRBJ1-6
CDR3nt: TGTGCCAGCACAAGGACAGGCCTTAACCTCCACTTT
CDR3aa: CASTRTGLNLHF

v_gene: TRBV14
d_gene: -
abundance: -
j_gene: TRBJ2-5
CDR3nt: TGTGCCAGCAGCCACCGACACAGACAAGAGACCCAGTACTTC
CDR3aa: CASSHRHRQETQYF

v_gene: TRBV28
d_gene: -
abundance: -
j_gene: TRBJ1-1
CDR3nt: TGTGCCAGCAGGGGTTTTGGGGGGACTGAAGCTTTCTTT
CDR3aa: CASRGFGGTEAFF

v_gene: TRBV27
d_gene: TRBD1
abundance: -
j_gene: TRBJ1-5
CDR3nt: TGTGCCAGCAGTTCCCCGGGACAGGGGGTAAATCAGCCCCAGCATTTT
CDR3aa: CASSSPGQGVNQPQHF

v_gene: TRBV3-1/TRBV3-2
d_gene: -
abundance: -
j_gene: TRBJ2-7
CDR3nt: TGTGCCAGCAGCCAAGAAAACAGGGCCTACGAGCAGTACTTC
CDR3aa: CASSQENRAYEQYF

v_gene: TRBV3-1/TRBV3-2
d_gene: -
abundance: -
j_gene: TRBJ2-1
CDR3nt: TGTGCCAGCAGCCAAGATTTCGGGGAAAGCTCCTACAATGAGCAGTTCTTC
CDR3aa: CASSQDFGESSYNEQFF

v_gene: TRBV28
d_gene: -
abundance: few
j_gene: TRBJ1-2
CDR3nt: TGTGCCAGCAGTTGGGCAGGGGATAACTATGGCTACACCTTC
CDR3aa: CASSWAGDNYGYTF

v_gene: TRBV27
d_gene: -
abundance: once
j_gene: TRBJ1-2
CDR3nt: TGTGCCAGCAGTGAAAACGGGTATGGCTACACCTTC
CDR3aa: CASSENGYGYTF

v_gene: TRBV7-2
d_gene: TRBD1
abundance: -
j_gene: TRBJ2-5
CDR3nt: TGTGCCAGCAGCCCCGACAGGGGGCGCGGGGAGACCCAGTACTTC
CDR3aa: CASSPDRGRGETQYF

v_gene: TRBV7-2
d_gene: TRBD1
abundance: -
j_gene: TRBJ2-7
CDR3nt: TGTGCCAGCAGCTTCGTCCGGGACAGGGGTGCCGAGCAGTACTTC
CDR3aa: CASSFVRDRGAEQYF

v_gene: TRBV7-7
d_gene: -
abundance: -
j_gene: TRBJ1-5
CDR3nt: TGTGCCAGCAGCCCAAGGGGGGGGGCGGATGATCAGCCCCAGCATTTT
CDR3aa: CASSPRGGADDQPQHF

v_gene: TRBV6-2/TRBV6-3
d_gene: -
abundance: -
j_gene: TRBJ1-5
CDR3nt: TGTGCCAGCAGTTACCAAGCCGACCCGAGGAGGGGTCAGCCCCAGCATTTT
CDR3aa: CASSYQADPRRGQPQHF

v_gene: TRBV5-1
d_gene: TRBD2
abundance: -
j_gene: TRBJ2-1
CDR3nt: TGCGCCAGCAGCGCTAGCGGGACGAGGCTAAATGAGCAGTTCTTC
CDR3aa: CASSASGTRLNEQFF

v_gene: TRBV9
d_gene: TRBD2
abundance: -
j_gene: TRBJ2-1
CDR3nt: TGTGCCAGCAGCCCGGGACTAGCGGGGGATGAGCAGTTCTTC
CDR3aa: CASSPGLAGDEQFF

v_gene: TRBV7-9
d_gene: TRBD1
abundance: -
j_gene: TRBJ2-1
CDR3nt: TGTGCCAGCAGCCGGACAGGGGCCTACAATGAGCAGTTCTTC
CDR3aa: CASSRTGAYNEQFF

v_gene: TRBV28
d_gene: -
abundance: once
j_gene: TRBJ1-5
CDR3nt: TGTGCCAGCATGAGGAACACCAATCAGCCCCAGCATTTT
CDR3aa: CASMRNTNQPQHF

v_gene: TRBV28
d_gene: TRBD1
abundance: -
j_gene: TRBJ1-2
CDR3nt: TGTGCCAGCAGTTTCCCGGGACAGCCCAACTATGGCTACACCTTC
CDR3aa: CASSFPGQPNYGYTF

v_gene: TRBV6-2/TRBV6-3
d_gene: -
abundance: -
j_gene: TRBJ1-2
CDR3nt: TGTGCCAGCAGTGTCAGGAACTATGGCTACACCTTC
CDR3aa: CASSVRNYGYTF

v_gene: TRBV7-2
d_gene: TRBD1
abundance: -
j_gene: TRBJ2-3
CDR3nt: TGTGCCAGCAGCCCGGGACAGGGGATAGCGACAGATACGCAGTATTTT
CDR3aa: CASSPGQGIATDTQYF

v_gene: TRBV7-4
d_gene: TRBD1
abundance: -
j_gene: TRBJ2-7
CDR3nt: TGTGCCAGCAGCCAGCGACAGGGGGCTAGCTACGAGCAGTACTTC
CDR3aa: CASSQRQGASYEQYF

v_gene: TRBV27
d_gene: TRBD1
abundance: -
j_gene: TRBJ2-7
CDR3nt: TGTGCCAGCAGTCCTGACCAGGGGGTGGACGAGCAGTACTTC
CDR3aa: CASSPDQGVDEQYF

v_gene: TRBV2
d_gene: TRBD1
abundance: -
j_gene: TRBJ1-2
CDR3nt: TGTGCCAGCAGTACCATGGACAGGGGGTTAGATGGCTACACCTTC
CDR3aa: CASSTMDRGLDGYTF